A selection of T cell receptor beta chains follows, all from one sample in a study of blood T cell repertoires in COVID-19. Clones were read by immunoSEQ multiplex PCR, and TCRdb kept only the in-frame ones, dropping some. Of around 310,000 clones listed, roughly 89% were seen once; the top ten hold more than 9%. The sequencing sample was made of PBMCs or T cells enriched from blood (not recorded which). These receptors all come from a woman aged 25-40 years who had recovered from COVID-19. CDR3s include the opening cysteine and the closing phenylalanine or tryptophan. The D gene is left open where the match is weak.

d_gene: TRBD1
v_gene: TRBV20-1
len: 14
j_gene: TRBJ2-3
CDR3aa: CSASFRGRTDTQYF
CDR3nt: TGCAGTGCTAGTTTCAGGGGGCGCACAGATACGCAGTATTTT

d_gene: TRBD1
v_gene: TRBV5-1
len: 16
j_gene: TRBJ2-3
CDR3aa: CASSTSGTGPGNTQYF
CDR3nt: TGCGCCAGCAGCACATCCGGGACAGGGCCGGGGAATACGCAGTATTTT

d_gene: TRBD1
v_gene: TRBV28
len: 14
j_gene: TRBJ2-7
CDR3aa: CASRGTGDGVEQYF
CDR3nt: TGTGCCAGCAGGGGGACAGGGGATGGCGTTGAGCAGTACTTC

d_gene: NA
v_gene: TRBV6-2/TRBV6-3
len: 12
j_gene: TRBJ1-1
CDR3aa: CASSYGPVEAFF
CDR3nt: TGTGCCAGCAGTTACGGTCCGGTTGAAGCTTTCTTT

d_gene: NA
v_gene: TRBV12-3/TRBV12-4
len: 13
j_gene: TRBJ1-5
CDR3aa: CASSRGLNQPQHF
CDR3nt: TGTGCCAGCAGTCGAGGACTCAATCAGCCCCAGCATTTT

d_gene: NA
v_gene: TRBV6-5
len: 13
j_gene: TRBJ1-2
CDR3aa: CASSYGGAQGYTF
CDR3nt: TGTGCCAGCAGTTATGGGGGGGCGCAGGGCTACACCTTC

d_gene: TRBD2
v_gene: TRBV18
len: 16
j_gene: TRBJ2-1
CDR3aa: CASSLELAGVDNEQFF
CDR3nt: TGTGCCAGCTCTCTCGAACTAGCGGGAGTTGACAATGAGCAGTTCTTC

d_gene: TRBD1
v_gene: TRBV6-2/TRBV6-3
len: 14
j_gene: TRBJ1-2
CDR3aa: CASSYLGQGEGYTF
CDR3nt: TGTGCCAGCAGTTACTTGGGACAGGGAGAAGGCTACACCTTC

d_gene: NA
v_gene: TRBV27
len: 14
j_gene: TRBJ1-1
CDR3aa: CASSFQGQNTEAFF
CDR3nt: TGTGCCAGCAGTTTTCAGGGGCAAAACACTGAAGCTTTCTTT

d_gene: TRBD1
v_gene: TRBV7-6
len: 14
j_gene: TRBJ1-1
CDR3aa: CASSLRDRGTEAFF
CDR3nt: TGTGCCAGCAGCTTACGGGACAGGGGCACTGAAGCTTTCTTT

d_gene: TRBD2
v_gene: TRBV6-1
len: 16
j_gene: TRBJ2-7
CDR3aa: CASSDPRTSGIDEQYF
CDR3nt: TGTGCCAGCAGTGATCCACGGACTAGCGGGATCGACGAGCAGTACTTC

d_gene: TRBD1
v_gene: TRBV18
len: 16
j_gene: TRBJ1-6
CDR3aa: CASSPESGTATLPLHF
CDR3nt: TGTGCCAGCTCACCAGAGTCCGGGACAGCCACCCTCCCCCTCCACTTT

d_gene: NA
v_gene: TRBV4-3
len: 16
j_gene: TRBJ2-7
CDR3aa: CASSPLRGGWSYEQYF
CDR3nt: TGCGCCAGCAGCCCCCTGAGGGGGGGATGGTCCTACGAGCAGTACTTC

d_gene: NA
v_gene: TRBV6-1
len: 16
j_gene: TRBJ1-5
CDR3aa: CASSDRPRLSNQPQHF
CDR3nt: TGTGCCAGCAGTGATAGACCTAGGCTTAGCAATCAGCCCCAGCATTTT

d_gene: TRBD2
v_gene: TRBV24-1
len: 18
j_gene: TRBJ2-2
CDR3aa: CATSDLAPLAGEVGELFF
CDR3nt: TGTGCCACCAGTGATTTGGCCCCACTAGCGGGAGAGGTCGGGGAGCTGTTTTTT

d_gene: NA
v_gene: TRBV29-1
len: 11
j_gene: TRBJ1-2
CDR3aa: CSVVANYGYTF
CDR3nt: TGCAGCGTTGTAGCTAACTATGGCTACACCTTC

d_gene: NA
v_gene: TRBV9
len: 13
j_gene: TRBJ1-2
CDR3aa: CASSAGVNYGYTF
CDR3nt: TGTGCCAGCAGCGCAGGGGTGAACTATGGCTACACCTTC

d_gene: NA
v_gene: TRBV5-1
len: 14
j_gene: TRBJ1-1
CDR3aa: CASSLGQRDTEAFF
CDR3nt: TGCGCCAGCAGCTTGGGACAACGAGACACTGAAGCTTTCTTT

d_gene: NA
v_gene: TRBV2
len: 16
j_gene: TRBJ2-1
CDR3aa: CASSQTGSRSPNEQFF
CDR3nt: TGTGCCAGCAGTCAAACTGGGAGTCGGTCCCCCAATGAGCAGTTCTTC

d_gene: TRBD1
v_gene: TRBV10-3
len: 15
j_gene: TRBJ1-2
CDR3aa: CAISEPTTGANGYTF
CDR3nt: TGTGCCATCAGTGAGCCGACGACAGGGGCGAACGGCTACACCTTC

d_gene: NA
v_gene: TRBV5-1
len: 19
j_gene: TRBJ2-7
CDR3aa: CASSLGPLGGDTLYVEQYF
CDR3nt: TGCGCCAGCAGCTTGGGGCCCTTGGGCGGGGATACCCTATATGTCGAGCAGTACTTC

d_gene: NA
v_gene: TRBV19
len: 15
j_gene: TRBJ1-1
CDR3aa: CASSMEWGVSTEAFF
CDR3nt: TGTGCCAGTAGTATGGAGTGGGGGGTTAGCACTGAAGCTTTCTTT

d_gene: TRBD1
v_gene: TRBV6-5
len: 15
j_gene: TRBJ1-2
CDR3aa: CASSYRTSGGGGYTF
CDR3nt: TGTGCCAGCAGTTATCGTACTTCAGGGGGCGGGGGCTACACCTTC

d_gene: TRBD1
v_gene: TRBV18
len: 15
j_gene: TRBJ1-4
CDR3aa: CASSPSTGINEKLFF
CDR3nt: TGTGCCAGCTCACCCTCGACAGGGATTAATGAAAAACTGTTTTTT

d_gene: TRBD1
v_gene: TRBV5-1
len: 16
j_gene: TRBJ2-6
CDR3aa: CASSYRTGVGANVLTF
CDR3nt: TGCGCCAGCAGCTACCGGACAGGGGTTGGGGCCAACGTCCTGACTTTC

d_gene: TRBD1
v_gene: TRBV4-2
len: 16
j_gene: TRBJ2-7
CDR3aa: CASSPNPGQGEYEQYF
CDR3nt: TGTGCCAGCAGCCCGAATCCGGGACAGGGGGAATACGAGCAGTACTTC